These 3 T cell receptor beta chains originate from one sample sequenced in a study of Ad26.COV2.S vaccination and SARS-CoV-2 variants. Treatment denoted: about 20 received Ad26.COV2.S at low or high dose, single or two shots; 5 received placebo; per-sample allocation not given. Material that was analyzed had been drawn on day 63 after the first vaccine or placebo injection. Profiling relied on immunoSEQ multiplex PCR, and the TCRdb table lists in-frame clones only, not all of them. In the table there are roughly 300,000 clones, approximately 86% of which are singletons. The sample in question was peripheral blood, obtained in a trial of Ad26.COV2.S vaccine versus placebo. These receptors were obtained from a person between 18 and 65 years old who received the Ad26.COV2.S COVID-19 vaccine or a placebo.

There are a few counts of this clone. CDR3 DNA sequence: TGTGCCAGCAGTTACTCGGGCGGCTCCTATAATTCACCCCTCCACTTT. Protein product: CASSYSGGSYNSPLHF. This rearrangement joins TRBV6-5 to TRBJ1-6; the D is unclear. The CDR3 loop spans 16 amino acids. V was pared by 0 bases and J by 0 bases, with 6 bases between. Germline CDR1 and CDR2: MNHEY and SVGAGI.

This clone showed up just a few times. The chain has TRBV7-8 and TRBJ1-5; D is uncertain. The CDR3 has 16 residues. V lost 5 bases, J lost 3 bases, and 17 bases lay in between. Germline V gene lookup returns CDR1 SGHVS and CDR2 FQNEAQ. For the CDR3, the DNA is TGTGCCAGCAGCCGAAGTTGGGCCGGTGACAATCAGCCCCAGCATTTT. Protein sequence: CASSRSWAGDNQPQHF.

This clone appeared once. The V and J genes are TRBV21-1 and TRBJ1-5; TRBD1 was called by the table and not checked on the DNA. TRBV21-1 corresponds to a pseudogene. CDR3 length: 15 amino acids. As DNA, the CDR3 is TGTGCCAGCAGCGCCAAACAGGGTGGCAATCAGCCCCAGCATTTT. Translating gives CASSAKQGGNQPQHF.